This T cell receptor beta chain emerged from a study of vaccination effects on CD4 cells after COVID-19. Study findings and constraints: Clones that were induced by infection or by vaccine showed marked contraction late after vaccination.

Libraries were prepared by immunoSEQ multiplex PCR; TCRdb keeps only in-frame clonotypes and omits some of them. This sample has about 22,000 clones, with approximately 70% found just once. Antigen-specific CD4+ T cells were expanded (with viral peptide pools) by the ViraFEST assay ahead of sequencing. Isolation of CD4+ T cells took place after nine to ten days of culture. They grew two million PBMC in each well, adding around 10 IU/ml IL-2 and about 10 ug/ml peptides. Germline-derived CDR1 and CDR2 are SQVTM and ANQGSEA. This CDR3 is 11 amino acids long. Trimming cost V 5 bases and J 7 bases, with 11 bases left between them. As regards this clone: The antigen is undetermined.

The sequence was obtained from a human donor who received a COVID-19 vaccine. This sample comprised CD4+ T cells from PBMCs cultured with HCoV-229E spike peptides, obtained before COVID-19 vaccination. The chain is built from TRBV29-1 and TRBJ1-1, with D possibly matching TRBD1 (5 bases). CDR3 sequence (DNA): TGCAGCGTTCGGGACGGAGGTGAAGCTTTCTTT. Amino acid sequence: CSVRDGGEAFF.